Listed below are T cell receptor beta chains from one sample, sequenced in a study of CD8 T cells in ankylosing spondylitis. TCRdb reprocessed the 5' RACE reads with MiXCR, giving one entry per CDR3 protein. The repertoire holds 450,000 to 550,000 distinct CDR3 sequences, 5.3% seen once, with 3.5% in the top ten. Material: blood, either unsorted or a sorted T cell fraction (not recorded which). Receptor source: a male donor with ankylosing spondylitis. Each CDR3 is given with its conserved first and last residue. A D gene is named only where the DNA matches it firmly.

>NA|TRBV12-3/TRBV12-4|TRBJ1-1
CASGWGLIGVNTEAFF
>TRBD1|TRBV5-1|TRBJ1-2
CASSVGQGSYGYTF
>NA|TRBV6-2/TRBV6-3|TRBJ2-3
CASSRDLHSGADTQYF
>NA|TRBV6-5|TRBJ2-5
CASRKREETQYF
>TRBD1|TRBV29-1|TRBJ2-7
CSVVGTGGYEQYF
>NA|TRBV5-1|TRBJ2-5
CASSSYPSETQYF
>TRBD2|TRBV4-2|TRBJ2-1
CASSQDGTTLYNEQFF
>TRBD2|TRBV7-2|TRBJ2-3
CASSSQRLAGTDTQYF
>NA|TRBV19|TRBJ2-7
CASSTRLVSYEQYF
>NA|TRBV5-8|TRBJ2-1
CASSFRGVGEQFF
>NA|TRBV29-1|TRBJ2-2
CSVRGVSGTSNTGELFF
>TRBD1|TRBV20-1|TRBJ1-5
CSASLDRDQPQHF
>NA|TRBV29-1|TRBJ1-3
CSVNPGNGNTIYF
>NA|TRBV20-1|TRBJ1-4
CSASPRGGGQLNEKLFF